The source of this T cell receptor beta chain is a study of shared clonotypes between healthy human individuals. V was cut by 0 bases and J by 11 bases, with 15 bases left in between. Germline values: CDR1 SGHDT, CDR2 YYEEEE. The length of the CDR3 is 13 residues. In regard to this clone: The target antigen is unknown.

Genomic DNA from each subset was divided evenly over several immunoSEQ plates. As processed by the authors: From ImmunoSEQ came sequences covering only the junction and carrying no quality scores, so filtering differed. The table came from immunoSEQ multiplex PCR; TCRdb's copy has only in-frame clones and leaves some out. That table is the source of V, J and clone size, and D and trimming were worked out from the DNA. This table has more than 2,000,000 clones, approximately 94% appearing once. The study, taken as a whole, reports: What naive subsets generally showed was a larger estimated richness than memory subsets showed.

This chain links TRBV5-6 with TRBJ2-7; D may be TRBD1 (6 bases). Material: naive CD4+ T cells sorted from blood. As for subset: CD45RA+ positively selected. The TCR sequence derives from a man aged 18 to 35 in good health. CDR3 nucleotide sequence: TGTGCCAGCAGCTTGGTGTCAGGGGTTGGGGAGTACTTC. Its translation: CASSLVSGVGEYF. The whole variable domain, filled in from reference TRBV5-6 and TRBJ2-7, reads DAGVTQSPTHLIKTRGQQVTLRCSPKSGHDTVSWYQQALGQGPQFIFQYYEEEERQRGNFPDRFSGHQFPNYSSELNVNALLLGDSALYLCASSLVSGVGEYFGPGTRLTVT.